This T cell receptor beta chain was profiled in a study of blood T cells in healthy people across ages. General study findings and limits: Per million T cells, TCR beta diversity dropped roughly linearly as age increased.

Regarding this clonotype: The antigen is not known.

A J-beta primer mix and a sample-barcoded 5' primer were used in a second PCR of roughly 6 to 11 cycles. MiXCR was run by TCRdb on the 5' RACE reads, yielding one entry per CDR3 protein. The table records roughly 800,000 distinct CDR3 sequences, approximately 25% of them present only once. The V gene's germline CDR1 is MGHRA and CDR2 YSYEKL. V lost 1 base and J 5 bases, leaving 11 bases between the germline ends. This CDR3 is built from 15 residues. Another study also made use of these data, one on T cells of mothers and their children. That source notes: It was through the M1S primer of the second PCR that sample barcodes and 2-4 random nucleotides were added.

The receptor was isolated from a boy between 10 and 17 years old in good health. Sequenced material: blood. This chain connects TRBV4-1 to TRBJ2-2, with D possibly TRBD1 on 6 matching bases. CDR3 nucleotide sequence: TGCGCCAGCAGCCAAGGGACAGATTGGACCGGGGAGCTGTTTTTT. Protein: CASSQGTDWTGELFF.